These 28 T cell receptor beta chains were sequenced from one sample in a study of shared clonotypes between healthy human individuals. Generated by immunoSEQ multiplex PCR, the TCRdb table keeps only in-frame clones and is missing some. In the table there are around 2.5 million clones, approximately 94% of which are singletons. The sequenced sample consisted of naive CD4+ T cells from PBMCs. The subset: CD45RA+ positively selected. These receptors all come from a man between 18 and 29 years old in good health. Some clones in this sample may be carry-over from other donors' samples.

This clone turned up a few times. This chain joins TRBV2 and TRBJ1-5; D is unresolved. Looked up from germline, CDR1 is SNHLY and CDR2 is FYNNEI. The CDR3 length is 14 residues. Trimming removed 4 bases from V and 2 bases from J, with 9 bases in between. The DNA for the CDR3 is TGTGCCAGCAGTGGTGGCCTTGGCAATCAGCCCCAGCATTTT. It codes for CASSGGLGNQPQHF. The full variable domain, its missing parts supplied by reference TRBV2 and TRBJ1-5, is EPEVTQTPSHQVTQMGQEVILRCVPISNHLYFYWYRQILGQKVEFLVSFYNNEISEKSEIFDDQFSVERPDGSNFTLKIRSTKLEDSAMYFCASSGGLGNQPQHFGDGTRLSIL.

The chain recombines TRBV28 with TRBJ1-1, with a possible D match to TRBD1 (6 bases). Germline CDR1 MDHEN, CDR2 SYDVKM. Between the trimmed V and J ends, which lost 2 bases and 4 bases, there was a span of 11 bases. This CDR3 spans 14 amino acids. CDR3 DNA sequence: TGTGCCAGCAGTTTACGCAGGGGAAGCACTGAAGCTTTCTTT. This gives the protein CASSLRRGSTEAFF.

V is TRBV5-8 and J is TRBJ1-2; no definite D call. Germline CDR1 and CDR2: SGHTS and YDEGEE. Trimming took off 0 bases at V and 2 bases at J, with 20 bases between the two ends. CDR3 length equals 18 residues. The CDR3 DNA reads as TGTGCCAGCAGCTTGGTCAAAGATCGAGGTTTTGGGAACTATGGCTACACCTTC. It yields the protein CASSLVKDRGFGNYGYTF.

Details on this clone: Other DNA sequences from this sample encode an identical CDR3 as well. The chain combines TRBV28 with TRBJ2-3; 14 bases fit TRBD2. Germline V gene data show CDR1 as MDHEN and CDR2 as SYDVKM. Trimming removed 8 bases from V and 5 bases from J; junction bases left unmatched: 0. CDR3 size: 13 residues. CDR3 amino acids: CASGTSGRDTQYF. The CDR3 DNA is TGTGCCAGCGGGACTAGCGGGAGAGATACGCAGTATTTT.

The genes are TRBV5-5 and TRBJ1-5, with D hard to call. Germline CDR1 and CDR2: SGHKS and YYEKEE (reference sequence). CDR3 length: 13 residues. Trimming removed 4 bases from V and 5 bases from J, with 10 bases in between. CDR3: CASSPIGHQPQHF. For the CDR3, the DNA is TGTGCCAGCAGCCCAATTGGTCATCAGCCCCAGCATTTT.

The chain couples TRBV28 to TRBJ1-1; D is possibly TRBD1 (6 bases). The CDR3 has 14 residues. Per the germline V gene, CDR1 is MDHEN and CDR2 is SYDVKM. The ends were cut back, 3 bases at V and 4 bases at J, with 12 bases in the middle. In DNA form, the CDR3 reads TGTGCCAGCAGTTTCATACAGGGCCGCACTGAAGCTTTCTTT. It encodes CASSFIQGRTEAFF.

As regards this clone: The junction does not match germline at one end; this may be a read error. The chain employs TRBV20-1 and TRBJ2-3; D perhaps matches TRBD1 (7 bases). The CDR3 covers 9 residues. Germline V gene lookup returns CDR1 DFQATT and CDR2 SNEGSKA (reference sequence). CDR3 amino acids: CSAGRDSLF. DNA of the CDR3: TGCAGTGCTGGGCGGGACAGCCTTTTT.

The chain links TRBV2 to TRBJ2-7; a weak D match, TRBD2 (6 bases). The CDR3 sequence is 14 residues long. Trimming removed 8 bases from V and 1 base from J, with 15 bases in between. Germline CDR1 and CDR2: SNHLY and FYNNEI. CDR3 sequence (DNA): TGTGCCAGCCAAAGGCAGGCGGGGTCCTACGAGCAGTACTTC. Its protein product is CASQRQAGSYEQYF.

This clone appeared once. This chain joins TRBV7-9 and TRBJ2-5; possibly TRBD1 for D (5 bases). Germline V lookup: CDR1 SEHNR, CDR2 FQNEAQ (reference sequence). The CDR3 spans 15 residues. V shed 0 bases and J shed 2 bases, with 10 bases lying between them. CDR3 protein: CASSLASGLQETQYF. In DNA form, the CDR3 reads TGTGCCAGCAGCTTAGCTTCAGGGTTACAAGAGACCCAGTACTTC.

This rearrangement joins TRBV10-2 to TRBJ2-7; TRBD1 matches at 7 bases. Germline V gene sequence: CDR1 WSHSY, CDR2 SAAADI. V dropped 6 bases and J dropped 2; count of bases not matched to a gene: 22. There are 19 residues in the CDR3. CDR3 amino acids: CASRDRQGVLSRLAYEQYF. CDR3 nucleotide sequence: TGCGCCAGCAGGGACCGACAGGGTGTCCTTAGTCGTTTAGCCTACGAGCAGTACTTC.

The chain carries TRBV27 and TRBJ2-4, with TRBD2 matching 9 bases. This CDR3 is 16 amino acids long. Germline values: CDR1 MNHEY, CDR2 SMNVEV (reference sequence). With 4 bases clipped from V and 0 bases from J, the junction kept 4 bases outside the gene matches. In DNA form, the CDR3 reads TGTGCCAGCAGTTGGGGGACTAGCCGAGCCAAAAACATTCAGTACTTC. It is translated as CASSWGTSRAKNIQYF.

The chain links TRBV18 to TRBJ2-2; TRBD2 aligns across 12 bases. Germline assignment: CDR1 KGHSH and CDR2 LQKENI. J was trimmed by 5 bases and V by 6 bases; bases with no gene match: 19. CDR3 length equals 20 residues. CDR3 sequence: CASSQARRTSGNKLTGELFF. The CDR3 DNA is TGTGCCAGCTCTCAAGCCCGGAGGACTAGCGGGAATAAACTGACCGGGGAGCTGTTTTTT.

This clone was picked up a small number of times. The chain links TRBV7-9 to TRBJ1-2; maybe TRBD1 (6 bases). Trimming removed 5 bases at V and 13 bases at J, with 17 bases between. The CDR3 totals 12 residues. Germline lookup yields CDR1 SEHNR and CDR2 FQNEAQ (reference sequence). The CDR3 sequence: CASSQNQGTGTF. DNA of the CDR3: TGTGCCAGCAGCCAAAACCAGGGGACCGGCACCTTC.

For the CDR3, the DNA is TGTGCCAGCAGCTTGGTTTTCAGGGAGCGACGAGCTTTCTTT. The encoded protein is CASSLVFRERRAFF. This chain joins TRBV5-8 and TRBJ1-1; D perhaps matches TRBD1 (5 bases). The V end was cut by 0 bases, the J end by 10 bases, with 16 bases between. CDR3 length: 14 residues. From germline, CDR1 is SGHTS and CDR2 YDEGEE. The full variable domain, with the rest looked up from reference TRBV5-8 and TRBJ1-1, is EAGVTQSPTHLIKTRGQQATLRCSPISGHTSVYWYQQALGLGLQFLLWYDEGEERNRGNFPPRFSGRQFPNYSSELNVNALELEDSALYLCASSLVFRERRAFFGQGTRLTVV.

With regard to this clone: This same CDR3 is encoded by further DNA sequences in the sample. V usage is TRBV19 and J usage is TRBJ1-2; perhaps TRBD1 as D (6 bases). Trimming removed 6 bases from V and 2 bases from J, with 13 bases in between. CDR3 length equals 14 residues. From germline, CDR1 is LNHDA and CDR2 SQIVND (reference sequence). CDR3 sequence (DNA): TGTGCCAGTAGCCCCTCGGGGGCCAACTATGGCTACACCTTC. Translation: CASSPSGANYGYTF.

The rearrangement uses TRBV5-1 and TRBJ1-2; 8 positions match TRBD1. The CDR3 runs 15 residues. Germline V gene sequence: CDR1 SGHRS, CDR2 YFSETQ. Germline trimming cut 0 bases from V and 7 bases from J; bases unmatched to any gene: 8. The DNA for the CDR3 is TGCGCCAGCAGCTTGGAGGGACAGGAGGCTACTGGCTACACCTTC. As protein: CASSLEGQEATGYTF.

J is TRBJ2-1 and V is TRBV28, with D possibly matching TRBD2 (6 bases). CDR3 size: 15 residues. Germline V lookup: CDR1 MDHEN, CDR2 SYDVKM. The V end lost 6 bases, the J end lost 3 bases, and 15 bases lay between the germline ends. Here the CDR3 reads CASSSTSRYYNEQFF. The CDR3, as DNA: TGTGCCAGCAGCTCCACTAGCAGATACTACAATGAGCAGTTCTTC.

V gene TRBV18 combines with J gene TRBJ2-1; D may be TRBD1 (5 bases). This CDR3 is built from 16 residues. Per germline, CDR1 KGHSH and CDR2 LQKENI. With 3 bases removed from V and 1 base from J, the gap between germline ends came to 13 bases. The CDR3 spells CASSPLGKGSYNEQFF. CDR3 nucleotides: TGTGCCAGCTCACCGTTGGGGAAGGGGTCCTACAATGAGCAGTTCTTC. Filled out from reference TRBV18 and TRBJ2-1, the complete variable domain reads NAGVMQNPRHLVRRRGQEARLRCSPMKGHSHVYWYRQLPEEGLKFMVYLQKENIIDESGMPKERFSAEFPKEGPSILRIQQVVRGDSAAYFCASSPLGKGSYNEQFFGPGTRLTVL.

The chain combines TRBV18 with TRBJ2-1; perhaps D is TRBD1 or TRBD2 (5 bases each). Germline CDR1 and CDR2: KGHSH and LQKENI. The CDR3 is made up of 16 amino acids. The germline V and J ends were trimmed by 3 bases and 4 bases, with 16 bases remaining between them. In DNA form, the CDR3 reads TGTGCCAGCTCACCGATCTTCCGGGGCAGTTACAATGAGCAGTTCTTC. This encodes CASSPIFRGSYNEQFF.

The J gene is TRBJ2-3, the V gene TRBV2; TRBD1 aligns across 8 bases. After removal of 6 bases from V and 1 base from J, the junction contained 6 bases not matched to a gene. This CDR3 region has 15 residues. Germline CDR1 SNHLY, CDR2 FYNNEI. CDR3 sequence: CASRMDRVGTDTQYF. The CDR3 nucleotides are TGTGCCAGCAGGATGGACAGGGTTGGCACAGATACGCAGTATTTT.

This chain links TRBV19 with TRBJ2-5; 16 positions match TRBD2. This CDR3 region has 21 residues. J was trimmed by 5 bases and V by 3 bases; bases with no gene match: 18. Germline CDR1 reads LNHDA; CDR2 reads SQIVND (reference sequence). CDR3 residues: CASSMGNPGLAGGPSWETQYF. In nucleotides, the CDR3 is TGTGCCAGTAGTATGGGTAACCCGGGACTAGCGGGAGGGCCCTCTTGGGAGACCCAGTACTTC.

The chain employs TRBV5-1 and TRBJ1-3; D may be TRBD1 (6 bases). CDR3 length: 14 residues. Germline values: CDR1 SGHRS, CDR2 YFSETQ. V was trimmed by 4 bases and J by 7 bases, leaving 15 bases between them. CDR3: CASSQTRGANTIYF. DNA of the CDR3: TGCGCCAGCAGCCAGACCCGGGGGGCGAACACCATATATTTT. Supplemented by reference TRBV5-1 and TRBJ1-3, the full variable domain reads KAGVTQTPRYLIKTRGQQVTLSCSPISGHRSVSWYQQTPGQGLQFLFEYFSETQRNKGNFPGRFSGRQFSNSRSEMNVSTLELGDSALYLCASSQTRGANTIYFGEGSWLTVV.

This chain joins TRBV5-1 and TRBJ2-7, with D possibly matching TRBD1 (6 bases). The CDR3 contains 14 residues. V was clipped by 1 base and J by 5 bases, with 13 bases between them. The V gene's germline CDR1 is SGHRS and CDR2 YFSETQ. CDR3 amino acids: CASSLTRAGDEQYF. CDR3 sequence (DNA): TGCGCCAGCAGCTTGACGAGGGCAGGGGACGAGCAGTACTTC.

This clone was seen once. V and J are TRBV28 and TRBJ1-5, with 10 bases lining up with TRBD1. The V gene end was trimmed by 6 bases and the J gene end by 7 bases; junction bases not matched to a gene: 6. The germline V gene encodes CDR1 MDHEN and CDR2 SYDVKM. The CDR3 loop spans 14 amino acids. CDR3 in amino acids: CASSRTGGDQPQHF. CDR3 coding DNA: TGTGCCAGCAGCAGGACAGGGGGGGACCAGCCCCAGCATTTT.

This chain joins TRBV28 and TRBJ2-2; D possibly uses TRBD1 or TRBD2 (5 bases each). The CDR3 sequence is 15 residues long. The germline CDR1 and CDR2 sequences are MDHEN and SYDVKM. V shed 6 bases and J shed 5 bases, with 16 bases lying between them. The DNA for the CDR3 is TGTGCCAGCAGGGAAGGTGGGGGAAAAACCGGGGAGCTGTTTTTT. Protein sequence: CASREGGGKTGELFF.

This chain joins TRBV28 and TRBJ1-3, with D possibly TRBD1 on 5 matching bases. The CDR3 totals 15 residues. The V gene's germline CDR1 is MDHEN and CDR2 SYDVKM. V dropped 6 bases and J dropped 0 bases, with 12 bases sitting between them. The CDR3 bases are TGTGCCAGCAGCCGGGGGACGTCCTCTGGAAACACCATATATTTT. It is translated as CASSRGTSSGNTIYF.

This chain uses TRBV7-9 with TRBJ2-2; D is perhaps TRBD2 (6 bases). Trimming left V 4 bases short and J 6 bases short, with 12 bases between. Germline V gene data show CDR1 as SEHNR and CDR2 as FQNEAQ (reference sequence). The CDR3 covers 14 residues. CDR3: CASSSFTSSGELFF. CDR3 nucleotides: TGTGCCAGCAGCTCATTTACTAGCTCCGGGGAGCTGTTTTTT.

This rearrangement joins TRBV28 to TRBJ2-3, with 9 positions matching TRBD2. Germline loops: CDR1 MDHEN, CDR2 SYDVKM. The CDR3 is made up of 16 amino acids. J lost 4 bases, V lost 4 bases, and 9 bases had no gene match. The CDR3 sequence is CASSSHSGSRADTQYF. CDR3 DNA: TGTGCCAGCAGTTCACATAGCGGGAGTCGGGCAGATACGCAGTATTTT. The complete variable domain, with remaining parts taken from reference TRBV28 and TRBJ2-3, reads DVKVTQSSRYLVKRTGEKVFLECVQDMDHENMFWYRQDPGLGLRLIYFSYDVKMKEKGDIPEGYSVSREKKERFSLILESASTNQTSMYLCASSSHSGSRADTQYFGPGTRLTVL.